One and the same sample provided the 10 T cell receptor beta chains below, sequenced in a study of identical twins. TCRdb passed the 5' RACE reads through MiXCR, listing each CDR3 protein once. The sample records about 530,000 distinct CDR3 sequences, approximately 20% being singletons. The same data also contributed to another study, on yellow fever vaccine responses in identical twins.

The sequencing input was CD4+ T cells sorted from blood. The receptors originated from a woman aged 18-29 years in good health.

The J gene is TRBJ1-4, the V gene TRBV28; D gene uncertain. The germline V and J ends were trimmed by 8 bases and 7 bases, with 17 bases remaining between them. CDR3 length: 14 residues. Germline V gene data show CDR1 as MDHEN and CDR2 as SYDVKM. CDR3 nucleotides: TGTGCCAGCTCATCAACAGTATCGGGTGAAAAACTGTTTTTT. Protein: CASSSTVSGEKLFF.

CDR3 sequence reads: CASSPWTSGETQYF. CDR3 nucleotides: TGTGCCAGCAGCCCATGGACTAGCGGGGAGACCCAGTACTTC. J is TRBJ2-5 and V is TRBV7-2, with 11 bases aligning to TRBD2. Germline V gene lookup returns CDR1 SGHTA and CDR2 FQGNSA. This CDR3 is built from 14 residues. V lost 5 bases to trimming and J lost 5 bases; unmatched junction nucleotides: 4. Full variable domain (outside the CDR3, taken from reference TRBV7-2 and TRBJ2-5): GAGVSQSPSNKVTEKGKDVELRCDPISGHTALYWYRQSLGQGLEFLIYFQGNSAPDKSGLPSDRFSAERTGGSVSTLTIQRTQQEDSAVYLCASSPWTSGETQYFGPGTRLLVL.

This chain links TRBV20-1 with TRBJ1-6, with D tentatively TRBD1 (6 bases). CDR3 length: 13 amino acids. Germline lookup yields CDR1 DFQATT and CDR2 SNEGSKA (reference sequence). Between the trimmed V and J ends, which lost 4 bases and 8 bases, there was a span of 12 bases. The CDR3: CSAIRQADSPLHF. CDR3 coding DNA: TGCAGTGCTATAAGACAGGCCGATTCACCCCTCCACTTT.

This clonotype has more than one count but fewer than ten. V is TRBV7-8 and J is TRBJ2-1; D may be TRBD2 (6 bases). V lost 1 base to trimming and J lost 2 bases, with 15 bases between them. Germline V gene lookup returns CDR1 SGHVS and CDR2 FQNEAQ. This CDR3 has 17 amino acids. CDR3 sequence (DNA): TGTGCCAGCAGCTTAGTGCGGGGAGGCAACACCTACAATGAGCAGTTCTTC. Translation gives CASSLVRGGNTYNEQFF.

This clonotype occurred a few times. V is TRBV7-8 and J is TRBJ2-3; 10 bases are a match to TRBD2. The CDR3 loop spans 17 amino acids. The V gene end was trimmed by 5 bases and the J gene end by 2 bases; junction bases not matched to a gene: 10. Germline CDR1 and CDR2: SGHVS and FQNEAQ. The CDR3 DNA reads TGTGCCAGCAGCAAACATAGCGGGAGGCCCTCCACAGATACGCAGTATTTT. Its translation is CASSKHSGRPSTDTQYF.

The V and J genes are TRBV12-3 or TRBV12-4 and TRBJ1-2, with D tentatively TRBD1 (6 bases). Trimming took off 7 bases at V and 2 bases at J, with 11 bases between the two ends. The CDR3 is 13 amino acids. The CDR3 DNA sequence: TGTGCCAGCACTACGGACAGAAACTATGGCTACACCTTC. This codes for CASTTDRNYGYTF.

The rearrangement uses TRBV5-6 and TRBJ2-7; D is possibly TRBD1 (6 bases). V shed 2 bases and J shed 6 bases, with 9 bases lying between them. The CDR3 totals 12 residues. The germline V gene has CDR1 SGHDT and CDR2 YYEEEE. DNA for the CDR3: TGTGCCAGCAGCTTCAGGGGCGGCGAGCAGTACTTC. Amino acid sequence: CASSFRGGEQYF.

The CDR3, as DNA: TGTGCCAGCAGTGAGATGTCAAAGGGGAATTCACCCCTCCACTTT. Amino acids: CASSEMSKGNSPLHF. The genes are TRBV2 and TRBJ1-6; weak D call: TRBD1 (5 bases). V was clipped by 3 bases and J by 7 bases, with 13 bases between them. The germline V gene encodes CDR1 SNHLY and CDR2 FYNNEI. The CDR3 loop spans 15 amino acids.

This clonotype was seen a few times. This sequence joins TRBV20-1 and TRBJ2-7, with 11 nucleotides matching TRBD2. V shed 1 base, J shed 4 bases, and the junction held 3 bases outside the gene matches. The CDR3 sequence is 14 residues long. Germline CDR1 and CDR2: DFQATT and SNEGSKA (reference sequence). The CDR3 region has the DNA TGCAGTGCTAGAGTTAGCGGGAGGGATTACGAGCAGTACTTC. Translating gives CSARVSGRDYEQYF.

This clonotype was recorded a few times. The rearrangement joins TRBV12-3 or TRBV12-4 to TRBJ1-2; TRBD1 aligns across 11 bases. This CDR3 contains 15 residues. Unmatched junction bases numbered 5, after V lost 4 bases and J lost 4 bases. CDR3 DNA: TGTGCCAGCAGTTCCGGGGACAGGGGGAGCTATGGCTACACCTTC. This gives the protein CASSSGDRGSYGYTF.